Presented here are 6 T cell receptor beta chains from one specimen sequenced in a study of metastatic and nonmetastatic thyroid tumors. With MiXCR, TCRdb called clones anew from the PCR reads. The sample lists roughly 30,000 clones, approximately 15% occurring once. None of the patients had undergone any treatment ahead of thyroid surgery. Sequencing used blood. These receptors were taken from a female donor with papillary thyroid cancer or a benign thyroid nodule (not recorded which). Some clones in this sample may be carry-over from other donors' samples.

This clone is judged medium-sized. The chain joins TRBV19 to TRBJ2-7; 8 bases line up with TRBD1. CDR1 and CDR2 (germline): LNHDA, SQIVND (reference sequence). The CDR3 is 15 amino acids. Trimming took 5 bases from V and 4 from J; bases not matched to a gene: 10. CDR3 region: CASSSAGTGGYEQYF. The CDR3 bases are TGTGCCAGTAGTTCAGCCGGGACAGGAGGTTACGAGCAGTACTTC.

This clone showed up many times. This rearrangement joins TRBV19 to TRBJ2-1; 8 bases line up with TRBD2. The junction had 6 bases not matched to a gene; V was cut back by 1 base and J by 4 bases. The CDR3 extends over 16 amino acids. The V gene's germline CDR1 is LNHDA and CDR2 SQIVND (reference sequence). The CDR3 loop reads CASSIGGGRSYNEQFF. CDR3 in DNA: TGTGCCAGTAGTATAGGGGGCGGGAGGAGTTACAATGAGCAGTTCTTC.

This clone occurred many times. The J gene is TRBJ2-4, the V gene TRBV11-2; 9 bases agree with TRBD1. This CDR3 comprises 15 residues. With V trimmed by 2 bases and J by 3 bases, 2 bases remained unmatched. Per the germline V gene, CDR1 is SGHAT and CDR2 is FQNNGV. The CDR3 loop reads CASSLSGQGKNIQYF. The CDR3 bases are TGTGCCAGCAGCTTATCGGGACAGGGCAAAAACATTCAGTACTTC.

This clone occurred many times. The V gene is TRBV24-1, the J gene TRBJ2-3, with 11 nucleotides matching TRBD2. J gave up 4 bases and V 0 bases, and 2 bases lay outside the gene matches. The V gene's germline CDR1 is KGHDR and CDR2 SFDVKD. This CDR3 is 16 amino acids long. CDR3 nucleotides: TGTGCCACCAGTGATTTGACTAGCGGGAGAGCAGATACGCAGTATTTT. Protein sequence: CATSDLTSGRADTQYF.

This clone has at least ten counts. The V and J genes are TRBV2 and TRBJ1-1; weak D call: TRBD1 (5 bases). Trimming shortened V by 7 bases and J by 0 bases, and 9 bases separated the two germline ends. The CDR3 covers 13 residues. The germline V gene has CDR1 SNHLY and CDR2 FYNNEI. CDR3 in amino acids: CASTKDMNTEAFF. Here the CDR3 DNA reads TGTGCCAGCACAAAGGACATGAACACTGAAGCTTTCTTT.

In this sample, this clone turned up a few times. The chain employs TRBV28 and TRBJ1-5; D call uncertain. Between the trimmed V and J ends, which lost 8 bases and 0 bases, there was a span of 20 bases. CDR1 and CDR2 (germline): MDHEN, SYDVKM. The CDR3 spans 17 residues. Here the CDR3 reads CASGPRYYRHSNQPQHF. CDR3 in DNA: TGTGCCAGCGGTCCCCGGTATTACCGGCATAGCAATCAGCCCCAGCATTTT.